This entry concerns a single T cell receptor beta chain. Both the TCRalpha cDNA and the TCRbeta cDNA were taken through two nested PCRs, lasting around 15 and 9 cycles. Each CDR3 protein gets one entry in TCRdb, which reprocessed the 5' RACE reads and gives no DNA. Its listing shows approximately 150,000 distinct CDR3 sequences. These data originate in a study of monozygotic twins with inflammatory bowel disease. Germline loops: CDR1 SGHRS, CDR2 YFSETQ. The CDR3 sequence is 16 residues long. The chain uses TRBV5-1 and TRBJ2-1; the D call from TCRdb, TRBD1, cannot be confirmed without DNA. The TCR comes from a human donor with ulcerative colitis or Crohn's disease, or a healthy co-twin of an affected twin (not recorded which). The sequenced sample consisted of blood. The CDR3 loop is CASSLGVRGTYNEQFF.